The present T cell receptor beta chain was sequenced within a study of blood T cell repertoires in COVID-19. Study context: T cells, B-cell-depleted T cells, or PBMCs supplied cDNA or gDNA.

Authors' analysis steps: Counts of nucleated cells, estimated from reference gene primer amplification, were obtained. Produced via immunoSEQ multiplex PCR; TCRdb's table is partial and in-frame only. V and J calls and clone size follow that table, whereas D and trimming were derived from the DNA. Of 55,000 to 80,000 clones detected, approximately 90% appear once; the ten largest clones hold around 1.3%. This CDR3 is 15 amino acids long. CDR1 and CDR2 from the germline V gene are SGHNT and YYREEE (reference sequence). The V gene end was trimmed by 3 bases and the J gene end by 5 bases; junction bases not matched to a gene: 6.

This sequence originates from an older woman with acute or convalescent COVID-19. Sequencing was performed on peripheral blood. The genes are TRBV5-4 and TRBJ2-5, with 11 positions matching TRBD1. As DNA, the CDR3 is TGTGCCAGCAGCTCCTACGGACAGGGGGCTGAGACCCAGTACTTC. This sequence encodes CASSSYGQGAETQYF. The full variable domain, completed using reference TRBV5-4 and TRBJ2-5, is ETGVTQSPTHLIKTRGQQVTLRCSSQSGHNTVSWYQQALGQGPQFIFQYYREEENGRGNFPPRFSGLQFPNYSSELNVNALELDDSALYLCASSSYGQGAETQYFGPGTRLLVL.